The sequence of this T cell receptor (beta chain) was determined in a study of tumor-infiltrating lymphocytes in primary liver carcinoma. Whole-study results and caveats: There were only about 8-25% of top clones found in all five tumor regions. Lower overlap was observed for tumor-adjacent and tumor-blood pairs relative to tumor region pairs.

CDR1 SGHTA and CDR2 FQGNSA come from the germline V gene. The CDR3 has 14 amino acids. J lost 2 bases, V lost 7 bases, and 4 bases had no gene match. From approximately 0.5 ug of total RNA, TCR beta-specific cDNA was reverse-transcribed using a constant-region primer. Three nested multiplex PCR rounds, a slightly modified ARM-PCR, produced the libraries for TCR beta. The two initial PCR rounds, nine to eleven cycles each, used TRBV1-TRBV30 forward and C-beta reverse primers. Each CDR3 protein is one row after TCRdb ran MiXCR on the multiplex PCR reads. The data contain roughly 78,000 distinct CDR3 sequences, roughly two thirds of them singletons. This clonotype was observed a few times. Its specificity is unknown. Without any cell sorting, roughly 18-31 mg of bulk tissue yielded co-extracted RNA and DNA. Through surgical resection, the patients' primary liver carcinoma was treated. Five separate regions were sampled from each tumor.

The chain joins TRBV7-2 to TRBJ1-2, with TRBD1 matching over 10 bases. This sequence was found in a woman aged 55 to 70 with primary liver carcinoma and hepatitis B virus infection. Sequenced: liver tumor tissue from sampling region 4. Indicated subset: tumor region T4, right-lateral pole. The CDR3 DNA reads as TGTGCCAGCACACGGGACAGGGGAAACTATGGCTACACCTTC. Encoded protein: CASTRDRGNYGYTF.